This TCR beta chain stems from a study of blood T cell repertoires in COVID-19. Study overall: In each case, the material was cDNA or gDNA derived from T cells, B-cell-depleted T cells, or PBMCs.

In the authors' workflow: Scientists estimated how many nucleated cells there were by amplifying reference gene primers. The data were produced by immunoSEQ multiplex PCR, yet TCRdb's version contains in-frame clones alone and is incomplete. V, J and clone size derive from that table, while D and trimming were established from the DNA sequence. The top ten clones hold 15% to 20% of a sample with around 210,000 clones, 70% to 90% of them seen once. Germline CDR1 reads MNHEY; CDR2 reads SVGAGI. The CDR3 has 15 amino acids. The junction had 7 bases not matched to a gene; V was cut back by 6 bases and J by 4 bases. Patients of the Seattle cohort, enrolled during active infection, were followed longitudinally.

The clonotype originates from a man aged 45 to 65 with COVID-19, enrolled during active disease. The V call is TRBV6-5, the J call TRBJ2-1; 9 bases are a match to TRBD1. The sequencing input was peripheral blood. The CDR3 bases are TGTGCCAGCAGCCTAACAGGGGGCGATTACAATGAGCAGTTCTTC. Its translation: CASSLTGGDYNEQFF.